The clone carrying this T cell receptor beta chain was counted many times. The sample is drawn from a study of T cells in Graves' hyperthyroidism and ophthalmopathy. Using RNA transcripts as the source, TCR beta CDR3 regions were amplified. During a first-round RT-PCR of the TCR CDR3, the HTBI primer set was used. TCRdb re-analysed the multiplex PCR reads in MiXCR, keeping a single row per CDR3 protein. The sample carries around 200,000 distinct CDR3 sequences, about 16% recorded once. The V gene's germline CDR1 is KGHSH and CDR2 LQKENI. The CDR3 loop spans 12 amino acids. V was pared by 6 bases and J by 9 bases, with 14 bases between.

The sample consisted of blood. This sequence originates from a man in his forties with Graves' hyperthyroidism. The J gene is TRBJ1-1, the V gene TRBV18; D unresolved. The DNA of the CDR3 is TGTGCCAGCTCCCCGGCCCAAGATAAAGCTTTCTTT. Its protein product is CASSPAQDKAFF.